The 24 T cell receptor beta chains below come from one sample, sequenced in a study of shared clonotypes between healthy human individuals. Some clones are missing from TCRdb's copy, which holds only in-frame ones; the method was immunoSEQ multiplex PCR. Altogether about half a million clones are present, approximately 82% being singletons, with the ten largest covering around 13%. The sequencing sample was made of PBMCs. The receptors originated from a woman aged 40 to 50 in good health. Some clones in this sample may be carry-over from other donors' samples.

The chain links TRBV6-1 to TRBJ1-5, with TRBD1 identical over 10 bases. Trimming cost V 8 bases and J 5 bases; bases outside gene matches: 9. There are 15 residues in the CDR3. Germline assignment: CDR1 MNHNS and CDR2 SASEGT. CDR3 in amino acids: CASFAGTGAHQPQHF. The CDR3 DNA reads TGTGCCAGCTTCGCGGGGACAGGGGCCCATCAGCCCCAGCATTTT.

J is TRBJ2-3 and V is TRBV28; tentatively, D is TRBD2 (5 bases). The V end was cut by 3 bases, the J end by 3 bases, with 10 bases between. The CDR3 totals 14 residues. Germline V gene sequence: CDR1 MDHEN, CDR2 SYDVKM. CDR3 protein: CASSFGGWTDTQYF. In DNA form, the CDR3 reads TGTGCCAGCAGTTTTGGCGGGTGGACAGATACGCAGTATTTT.

V and J are TRBV28 and TRBJ2-7; 10 bases map to TRBD2. The V segment lost 5 bases and the J segment 7 bases; nucleotides outside the gene matches: 11. The CDR3 is 15 residues long. Germline V CDR1 and CDR2: MDHEN, SYDVKM. The DNA for the CDR3 is TGTGCCAGCAGTCCACATCTAGCGGGAGTTTCGGAGCAGTACTTC. Translating it yields CASSPHLAGVSEQYF.

V and J are TRBV2 and TRBJ2-3, with 7 nucleotides matching TRBD2. J lost 3 bases, V lost 7 bases, and 4 bases had no gene match. This CDR3 has 13 residues. CDR1 is SNHLY, CDR2 FYNNEI, per germline. The CDR3 region is CASNGGGTDTQYF. Here the CDR3 DNA reads TGTGCCAGCAATGGGGGGGGGACAGATACGCAGTATTTT.

This sequence joins TRBV19 and TRBJ2-5; 11 positions agree with TRBD2. Germline V gives CDR1 LNHDA, CDR2 SQIVND (reference sequence). The CDR3 contains 15 residues. V lost 2 bases to trimming and J lost 5 bases; unmatched junction nucleotides: 4. CDR3 bases: TGTGCCAGTAGTATAAACGGACTAGCGGGTGAGACCCAGTACTTC. As protein: CASSINGLAGETQYF. Together with reference TRBV19 and TRBJ2-5, the CDR3 gives the full variable domain: DGGITQSPKYLFRKEGQNVTLSCEQNLNHDAMYWYRQDPGQGLRLIYYSQIVNDFQKGDIAEGYSVSREKKESFPLTVTSAQKNPTAFYLCASSINGLAGETQYFGPGTRLLVL.

V is TRBV7-9 and J is TRBJ2-2; 9 positions agree with TRBD1. Germline assignment: CDR1 SEHNR and CDR2 FQNEAQ (reference sequence). There are 15 residues in the CDR3. V was clipped by 4 bases and J by 3 bases; unmatched bases: 3. The CDR3 sequence is CASSSGQGDTGELFF. The CDR3 DNA sequence: TGTGCCAGCAGCTCGGGACAGGGTGACACCGGGGAGCTGTTTTTT.

The rearrangement links TRBV4-1 to TRBJ2-7; 7 positions agree with TRBD1. Unmatched junction bases numbered 9, after V lost 5 bases and J lost 2 bases. This CDR3 region has 15 residues. Germline V lookup: CDR1 MGHRA, CDR2 YSYEKL. The CDR3 protein is CASSEFTGVAYEQYF. DNA for the CDR3: TGCGCCAGCAGCGAATTTACAGGGGTAGCCTACGAGCAGTACTTC.

V gene TRBV7-3 combines with J gene TRBJ2-3; D gene ambiguous. This CDR3 spans 14 amino acids. V was clipped by 5 bases and J by 4 bases, with 13 bases between them. Germline CDR1 is SGHTA and CDR2 is FQGTGA. The CDR3 protein is CASSPSSLADTQYF. The CDR3 nucleotides read TGTGCCAGCAGCCCCTCGAGCCTGGCAGATACGCAGTATTTT.

The chain has TRBV6-1 and TRBJ1-1; D gene uncertain. This CDR3 comprises 13 residues. Germline CDR1 and CDR2: MNHNS and SASEGT. V was trimmed by 4 bases and J by 0 bases, leaving 6 bases between them. The DNA for the CDR3 is TGTGCCAGCAGTGGAAACTTGAACACTGAAGCTTTCTTT. It encodes CASSGNLNTEAFF.

CDR3 coding DNA: TGTGCCAGCAGCGCCACCAGGGACACTGAAGCTTTCTTT. It translates to CASSATRDTEAFF. V gene TRBV7-9 combines with J gene TRBJ1-1, with D maybe TRBD1 (5 bases). CDR1 and CDR2 from the germline V gene are SEHNR and FQNEAQ (reference sequence). The CDR3 has 13 residues. Trimming left V 5 bases short and J 3 bases short, with 10 bases between.

This clone was recorded once. The chain joins TRBV7-9 to TRBJ2-1; D assignment may be TRBD1 or TRBD2 (5 bases each). CDR1 is SEHNR and CDR2 is FQNEAQ in the germline V gene (reference sequence). The CDR3 length is 13 residues. V was pared by 1 base and J by 9 bases, with 10 bases between. CDR3 protein: CASSLGAGSEQFF. The CDR3 DNA reads TGTGCCAGCAGCTTAGGGGCAGGGAGTGAGCAGTTCTTC.

The chain combines TRBV19 with TRBJ2-1; 8 nucleotides line up with TRBD2. The CDR3 has 15 amino acids. V lost 5 bases and J lost 9; bases outside the gene matches: 12. Looked up from germline, CDR1 is LNHDA and CDR2 is SQIVND (reference sequence). The CDR3 sequence is CASSSGLAGGGEQFF. DNA for the CDR3: TGTGCCAGTAGTTCAGGACTAGCAGGAGGGGGTGAGCAGTTCTTC. Variable domain in full (rest from reference TRBV19 and TRBJ2-1): DGGITQSPKYLFRKEGQNVTLSCEQNLNHDAMYWYRQDPGQGLRLIYYSQIVNDFQKGDIAEGYSVSREKKESFPLTVTSAQKNPTAFYLCASSSGLAGGGEQFFGPGTRLTVL.

This chain uses TRBV6-5 with TRBJ2-5; D might be TRBD2 (6 bases). CDR3 length: 13 residues. Trimming cost V 6 bases and J 2 bases, with 10 bases left between them. In germline, CDR1 is MNHEY, CDR2 SVGAGI. In nucleotides, the CDR3 is TGTGCCAGCAGCGAGGGACTGCAAGAGACCCAGTACTTC. It specifies CASSEGLQETQYF.

This clone was picked up a small number of times. The chain is built from TRBV19 and TRBJ2-7; no clear D gene. V lost 10 bases, J lost 0 bases, and 13 bases lay in between. The CDR3 has 13 residues. Germline V gene lookup returns CDR1 LNHDA and CDR2 SQIVND (reference sequence). The CDR3 is CATAPRNSYEQYF. CDR3 nucleotide sequence: TGTGCCACCGCACCTAGAAACTCCTACGAGCAGTACTTC. Drawing the rest from reference TRBV19 and TRBJ2-7, the complete variable domain is DGGITQSPKYLFRKEGQNVTLSCEQNLNHDAMYWYRQDPGQGLRLIYYSQIVNDFQKGDIAEGYSVSREKKESFPLTVTSAQKNPTAFYLCATAPRNSYEQYFGPGTRLTVT.

V usage is TRBV6-6 and J usage is TRBJ2-7; 7 bases fit TRBD1. V shed 6 bases, J shed 3 bases, and the junction held 8 bases outside the gene matches. Germline V gene lookup returns CDR1 MNHNY and CDR2 SVGAGI (reference sequence). The length of the CDR3 is 14 residues. The CDR3 DNA reads as TGTGCCAGCAGCCACCGGGACAGCTACTACGAGCAGTACTTC. It encodes CASSHRDSYYEQYF.

The genes are TRBV5-1 and TRBJ2-1, with 12 bases aligning to TRBD2. Germline assignment: CDR1 SGHRS and CDR2 YFSETQ. This CDR3 has 18 residues. V shed 5 bases and J 8 bases; nucleotides not matched to a gene: 17. The CDR3 sequence: CASRRGIGLAGGRDEQFF. CDR3 sequence (DNA): TGCGCCAGCAGGAGGGGGATCGGGCTAGCGGGAGGGCGTGATGAGCAGTTCTTC.

V and J are TRBV5-6 and TRBJ1-2; no clear D gene. The CDR3 totals 15 residues. V lost 3 bases and J 8 bases, leaving 20 bases between the germline ends. From germline, CDR1 is SGHDT and CDR2 YYEEEE. The CDR3 region has the DNA TGTGCCAGCAGCTACGCGTGGGGAGGGTGGTACGGCTACACCTTC. It codes for CASSYAWGGWYGYTF.

The chain joins TRBV29-1 to TRBJ2-3; D remains unclear. Trimming removed 6 bases from V and 2 bases from J, with 15 bases in between. The CDR3 runs to 14 residues. Germline V gene data show CDR1 as SQVTM and CDR2 as ANQGSEA. CDR3 coding DNA: TGCAGCGTCGCTTTACCCCCACCCACAGATACGCAGTATTTT. Protein: CSVALPPPTDTQYF.

The gene calls are TRBV5-6 and TRBJ1-1; D is ambiguous. V lost 2 bases to trimming and J lost 4 bases, with 9 bases between them. Germline V lookup: CDR1 SGHDT, CDR2 YYEEEE. The CDR3 has 13 amino acids. In nucleotides, the CDR3 is TGTGCCAGCAGCTTAAGGGCAAGCACTGAAGCTTTCTTT. Its translation is CASSLRASTEAFF.

This chain uses TRBV4-1 with TRBJ2-3; 7 bases fit TRBD1. The germline V gene has CDR1 MGHRA and CDR2 YSYEKL. The V segment lost 3 bases and the J segment 1 base; nucleotides outside the gene matches: 10. The CDR3 is 17 amino acids. CDR3 nucleotides: TGCGCCAGCAGCCAGGCGTGGGACAGAGAGCGCACAGATACGCAGTATTTT. As protein: CASSQAWDRERTDTQYF.

V and J are TRBV28 and TRBJ2-2; D assignment may be TRBD1 or TRBD2 (5 bases each). The CDR3 is made up of 15 amino acids. The germline gives CDR1 MDHEN, CDR2 SYDVKM. The ends were cut back, 3 bases at V and 0 bases at J, with 8 bases in the middle. The CDR3 region is CASSFGGPNTGELFF. CDR3 coding DNA: TGTGCCAGCAGTTTTGGGGGTCCGAACACCGGGGAGCTGTTTTTT.

The chain combines TRBV7-8 with TRBJ2-7, with 15 bases fitting TRBD2. Germline-derived CDR1 and CDR2 are SGHVS and FQNEAQ. Losses at the gene ends were 1 base for V and 4 bases for J; bases not matched to a gene: 2. The CDR3 covers 16 residues. CDR3 nucleotides: TGTGCCAGCAGCTTAGGGACTAGCGGGAGGGCTTACGAGCAGTACTTC. As protein: CASSLGTSGRAYEQYF.

There are a few counts of this clone. The genes are TRBV6-6 and TRBJ2-5, with a possible D match to TRBD1 (6 bases). V lost 6 bases and J lost 4, with 6 bases in between. Germline V gene lookup returns CDR1 MNHNY and CDR2 SVGAGI (reference sequence). This CDR3 is 11 amino acids long. The CDR3 loop is CASSRGETQYF. The CDR3, as DNA: TGTGCCAGCAGCAGGGGAGAGACCCAGTACTTC.

The V gene is TRBV18, the J gene TRBJ2-7; 11 positions match TRBD1. Germline V CDR1 and CDR2: KGHSH, LQKENI. Trimming removed 6 bases from V and 5 bases from J; junction bases left unmatched: 9. The CDR3 is 15 amino acids. The CDR3 DNA sequence: TGTGCCAGCTCGCAGGGGACAGGGGGGCAGGACGAGCAGTACTTC. Encoded protein: CASSQGTGGQDEQYF.